The entry that follows covers one TCR beta chain sequence. There is no known antigen for this receptor. Per-nucleotide qualities are absent, and no much larger clonotype sits a single base away. This sample was included in a study of shared clonotypes between healthy human individuals (dated by TCRdb to about 2020). Broadly, across the study: The cohort comprised a couple of women and a few men aged 18 to 49 years. For each donor, CD4 naive and CD4 memory were each run on three plates, CD8 naive on two plates, and CD8 memory on one plate. Each donor's leukapheresis produced roughly between roughly 0.85 and 9.5 billion PBMCs. To increase sequencing depth and limit assay-specific biases, TCR repertoire library preparation and sequencing were carried out by different laboratories using diverse techniques. The study deeply sequenced blood TCR repertoires of roughly five healthy adults to estimate repertoire size and the extent of clonotype sharing between individuals.

The donors were healthy, HIV-negative adults with no recently reported acute infections or vaccinations. Only Caucasian adults living in Nashville, Tennessee, USA were represented among the donors. CD4+ T cells were enriched by magnetic negative selection, after which naive cells were positively selected on CD45RA and the negative fraction was taken as the memory subset. Blood was collected by leukapheresis, and PBMCs were isolated by Ficoll-Histopaque density gradient centrifugation and then cryopreserved in liquid nitrogen vapor phase. Analytical flow cytometry was used to check the purity and quantity of every magnetically sorted T cell population. Genomic DNA was isolated from every sorted fraction and measured by UV absorbance on a Nanodrop 2000c. The full study reports these points: Sampling was limited to blood, and TCR repertoires in tissue likely differ from TCR repertoires in blood. Even with the large sequencing depth, rarefaction of the sorted-subset datasets indicated that sequencing was incomplete. The genetic and exposure-history diversity represented was limited by the small number of donors. Larger estimated clonotype richness was generally found for naive subsets than for memory subsets. Higher generation probabilities were observed for clonotypes shared by all four sorted-subset donors than for non-shared clonotypes. Sharing across several donors was observed for around 4.8% of naive CD4, about 3.2% of naive CD8, over 2% of memory CD4, and about 0.38% of memory CD8 clonotypes. Pairwise subsampling indicated that sequencing depth was expected to affect the degree of clonotype sharing among donors.

Using the deep immunoSEQ assay, multiplex PCR amplified TCR CDR3 regions from genomic DNA. Genomic DNA extracted from each cell subset was distributed evenly over all wells of several immunoSEQ 96-well plates, and each plate served as one replicate. For sorted subsets, roughly 190 ng of genomic DNA, equivalent to around 30,000 T cell genomes, went into each replicate PCR. The purified libraries were quantified using a Qubit 3.0 fluorometer, sized with a Bioanalyzer 2100, and then quantified again using the KAPA Library Quantification kit. Every immunoSEQ 96-well plate was sequenced on a dedicated single-read 150-cycle Illumina NextSeq 550 flow cell. Per the original workflow: Because only junctional sequences without quality scores were contained in the immunoSEQ output, filtering matching that applied to full-length reads could not be performed. Sequences were annotated with PyIR, a Python wrapper for IgBLAST v1.9, and V/J genes and CDR3 were assigned using IMGT germline references. Reads with weak V/J assignments (E-value above 1e-6), missing CDR3, stop codons, out-of-frame junctions, or ambiguous translated residues were removed. V3J clonotypes were defined as sequences sharing an identical inferred V gene, J gene, and CDR3 amino acid sequence. To compute the percentage overlap between repertoires, the number of shared unique clonotypes was divided by the size of the smaller repertoire. Richness of each repertoire was evaluated using RTK rarefaction, the Chao1 estimator, and Recon v2.1 estimates of unobserved clonotypes. Generation probabilities were computed with OLGA for all TCRbeta clonotypes obtained by the gDNA method from several donors. TCRdb took this table from immuneACCESS and kept in-frame rearrangements with V and J called. Such tables lack part of the clones; where checked against another copy, unresolved V genes explain under half of the gap, and the rest is unexplained. V and J calls and clone size follow that table, whereas D and trimming were derived from the DNA. Here the sample has about 710,000 clones; 73% occur a single time. Together, the top ten hold around 1.7% of the sample.

Sequenced sample: memory CD4+ T cells sorted from blood. This specimen's cell subset or site label, per the study, means: CD45RA-negative fraction. This sequence was found in a woman aged 25 to 39 in good health.

The CDR3 protein is CASSSSGATHDEQFF. Read as DNA, the sequence is TGTGCCAGCAGCTCCTCCGGGGCGACGCACGATGAGCAGTTCTTC. In this chain, TRBV28 is recombined with TRBJ2-1; the D call is tentative, TRBD1 or TRBD2, as each matches 5 bases. Reading the germline V gene gives CDR1 MDHEN and CDR2 SYDVKM. V is reduced by 6 bases and J by 8 bases, leaving a spacing of 20 bases between them. The CDR3, cysteine through phenylalanine, is 15 amino acids long. Just CDR3 DNA is preserved here, 45 bases in frame from base 1.